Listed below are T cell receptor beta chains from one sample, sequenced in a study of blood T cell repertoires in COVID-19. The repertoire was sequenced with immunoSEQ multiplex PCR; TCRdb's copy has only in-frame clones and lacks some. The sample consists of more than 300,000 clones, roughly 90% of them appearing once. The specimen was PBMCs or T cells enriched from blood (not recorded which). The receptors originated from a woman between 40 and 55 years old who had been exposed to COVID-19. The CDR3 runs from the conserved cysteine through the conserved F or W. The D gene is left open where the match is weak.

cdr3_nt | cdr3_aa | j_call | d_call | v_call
TGTGCCAGCAGTTATGACGGGAATTCACCCCTCCACTTT | CASSYDGNSPLHF | TRBJ1-6 | NA | TRBV6-4
TGTGCCAGCAGCTTAGGGGCCGAGCAGTACTTC | CASSLGAEQYF | TRBJ2-7 | NA | TRBV7-2
TGTGCCACCAGCAGAGATCTTGACGGGAGGCTGGGACAGGGTGGAAGGGGAAATCAGCCCCAGCATTTT | CATSRDLDGRLGQGGRGNQPQHF | TRBJ1-5 | TRBD1 | TRBV15
TGTGCCAGCAGCCAGGGTGGACAGAATCATTATGGCTACACCTTC | CASSQGGQNHYGYTF | TRBJ1-2 | NA | TRBV7-3
TGTGCCAGCAGCGTAGTTCCCCAATCGTCGGTCGCCACCGGGGAGCTGTTTTTT | CASSVVPQSSVATGELFF | TRBJ2-2 | NA | TRBV9
TGTGCCAGTAGGGGGACAGGGCACGGCTACGAGCAGTACTTC | CASRGTGHGYEQYF | TRBJ2-7 | TRBD1 | TRBV19
TGTGCCAGCAGCTTAGACAGCGGACTTAACTATGGCTACACCTTC | CASSLDSGLNYGYTF | TRBJ1-2 | NA | TRBV7-2
TGTGCCAGCAGCGTTAGCGGGGGGCGCACAGATACGCAGTATTTT | CASSVSGGRTDTQYF | TRBJ2-3 | TRBD2 | TRBV9
TGTGCCACCAGTGTGGCCAGCGGGAGCTCCTACGAGCAGTACTTC | CATSVASGSSYEQYF | TRBJ2-7 | TRBD2 | TRBV24-1
TGCGCCAGCAGTGACCCAAGACAGGGGGCCAACGAGCAGTACTTC | CASSDPRQGANEQYF | TRBJ2-7 | TRBD1 | TRBV10-1
TGTGCCGGAGGGGAATCTAACTATGGCTACACCTTC | CAGGESNYGYTF | TRBJ1-2 | NA | TRBV30
TGTGCCAGCAGCTCTTTGGGAGACGCTAACTATGGCTACACCTTC | CASSSLGDANYGYTF | TRBJ1-2 | NA | TRBV14
TGTGCCAGTAGTATGTCGGGCCACAGGGATACGCAGTATTTT | CASSMSGHRDTQYF | TRBJ2-3 | NA | TRBV19